The 5 T cell receptor beta chains reported below all come from one sample, sequenced in a study of shared clonotypes between healthy human individuals. Data came from immunoSEQ multiplex PCR; TCRdb stores just in-frame clones and leaves some out. The sample records hundreds of thousands of clones, 72% being singletons. Sequencing input: memory CD4+ T cells sorted from blood. The subset was: CD45RA-negative fraction. These receptors came from a woman in her twenties or thirties in good health.

With respect to this clone: At one end the junction does not follow the germline gene, possibly because of a read error. The sample has other DNA sequences that encode this CDR3 too. J is TRBJ2-1 and V is TRBV18; TRBD1 matches 7 bases. CDR1 is KGHSH, CDR2 LQKENI, per germline. The CDR3 runs to 16 residues. The DNA for the CDR3 is TGTGCCAGTTCACCACCGGGGACAGCCGGGCACAATGAGCAGTTCTTC. Protein: CASSPPGTAGHNEQFF.

This chain connects TRBV29-1 to TRBJ2-1; 7 nucleotides line up with TRBD1. The V gene end was trimmed by 0 bases and the J gene end by 0 bases; junction bases not matched to a gene: 5. This CDR3 region has 16 residues. Germline assignment: CDR1 SQVTM and CDR2 ANQGSEA. The CDR3 bases are TGCAGCGTTGAAGATACGGGACAGAGCTCCTACAATGAGCAGTTCTTC. Amino acid sequence: CSVEDTGQSSYNEQFF.

V and J are TRBV5-1 and TRBJ2-3; D unclear. Germline CDR1 and CDR2: SGHRS and YFSETQ. CDR3 length equals 15 residues. The V end lost 1 base, the J end lost 2 bases, and 11 bases lay between the germline ends. The CDR3 region is CASSLQPGITDTQYF. CDR3 in DNA: TGCGCCAGCAGCTTGCAGCCTGGAATCACAGATACGCAGTATTTT.

This clone turned up a few times. The gene calls are TRBV27 and TRBJ1-1; maybe TRBD1 (6 bases). Trimming removed 3 bases from V and 5 bases from J, with 10 bases in between. From germline, CDR1 is MNHEY and CDR2 SMNVEV (reference sequence). This CDR3 has 13 amino acids. The CDR3 spells CASSFQGRTEAFF. The CDR3 DNA sequence: TGTGCCAGCAGTTTTCAGGGGCGGACTGAAGCTTTCTTT.

The rearrangement joins TRBV19 to TRBJ1-1; a possible D gene is TRBD1 (6 bases). The V end lost 7 bases, the J end lost 4 bases, and 13 bases lay between the germline ends. Germline-derived CDR1 and CDR2 are LNHDA and SQIVND (reference sequence). This CDR3 is built from 13 residues. CDR3 protein: CASILRGSTEAFF. CDR3 nucleotide sequence: TGTGCCAGTATCCTCAGGGGAAGCACTGAAGCTTTCTTT.